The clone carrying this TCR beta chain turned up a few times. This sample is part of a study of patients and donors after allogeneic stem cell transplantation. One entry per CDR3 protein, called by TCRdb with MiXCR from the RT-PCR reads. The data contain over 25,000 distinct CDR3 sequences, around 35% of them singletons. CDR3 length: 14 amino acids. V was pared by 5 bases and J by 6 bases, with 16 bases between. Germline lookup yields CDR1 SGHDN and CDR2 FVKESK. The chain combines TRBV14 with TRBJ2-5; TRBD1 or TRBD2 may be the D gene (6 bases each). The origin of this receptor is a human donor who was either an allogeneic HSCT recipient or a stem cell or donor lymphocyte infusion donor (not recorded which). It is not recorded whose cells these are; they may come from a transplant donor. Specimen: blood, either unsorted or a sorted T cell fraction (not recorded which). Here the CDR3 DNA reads TGTGCCAGCAGCTTATACTGGGGGGCCAAGACCCAGTACTTC. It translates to CASSLYWGAKTQYF. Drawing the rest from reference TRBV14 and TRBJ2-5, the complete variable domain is EAGVTQFPSHSVIEKGQTVTLRCDPISGHDNLYWYRRVMGKEIKFLLHFVKESKQDESGMPNNRFLAERTGGTYSTLKVQPAELEDSGVYFCASSLYWGAKTQYFGPGTRLLVL.